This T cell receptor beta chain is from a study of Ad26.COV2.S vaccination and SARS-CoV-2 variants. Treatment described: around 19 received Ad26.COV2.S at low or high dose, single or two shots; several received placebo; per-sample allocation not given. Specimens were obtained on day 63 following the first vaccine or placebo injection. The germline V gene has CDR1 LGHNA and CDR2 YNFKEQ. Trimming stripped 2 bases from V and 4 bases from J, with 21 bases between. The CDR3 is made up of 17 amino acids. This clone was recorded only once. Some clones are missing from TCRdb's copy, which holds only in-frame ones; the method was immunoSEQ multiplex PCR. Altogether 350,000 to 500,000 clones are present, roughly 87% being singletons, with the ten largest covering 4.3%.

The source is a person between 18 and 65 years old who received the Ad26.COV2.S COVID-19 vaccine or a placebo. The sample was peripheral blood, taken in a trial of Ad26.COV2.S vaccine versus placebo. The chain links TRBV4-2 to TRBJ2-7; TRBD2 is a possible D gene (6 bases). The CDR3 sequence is CASSQLGAGTQTYEQYF. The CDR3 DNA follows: TGTGCCAGCAGCCAACTAGGGGCCGGGACTCAGACATACGAGCAGTACTTC.